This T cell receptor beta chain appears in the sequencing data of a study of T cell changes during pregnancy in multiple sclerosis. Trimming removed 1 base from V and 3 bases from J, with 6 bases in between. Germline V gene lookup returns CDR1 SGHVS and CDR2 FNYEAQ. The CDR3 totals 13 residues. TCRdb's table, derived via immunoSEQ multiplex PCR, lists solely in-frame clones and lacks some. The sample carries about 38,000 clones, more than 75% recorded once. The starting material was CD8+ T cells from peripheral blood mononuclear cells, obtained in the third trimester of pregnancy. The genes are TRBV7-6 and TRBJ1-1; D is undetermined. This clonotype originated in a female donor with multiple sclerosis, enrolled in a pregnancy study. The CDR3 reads CASSLGTHTEAFF. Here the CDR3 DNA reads TGTGCCAGCAGCTTAGGCACTCACACTGAAGCTTTCTTT.